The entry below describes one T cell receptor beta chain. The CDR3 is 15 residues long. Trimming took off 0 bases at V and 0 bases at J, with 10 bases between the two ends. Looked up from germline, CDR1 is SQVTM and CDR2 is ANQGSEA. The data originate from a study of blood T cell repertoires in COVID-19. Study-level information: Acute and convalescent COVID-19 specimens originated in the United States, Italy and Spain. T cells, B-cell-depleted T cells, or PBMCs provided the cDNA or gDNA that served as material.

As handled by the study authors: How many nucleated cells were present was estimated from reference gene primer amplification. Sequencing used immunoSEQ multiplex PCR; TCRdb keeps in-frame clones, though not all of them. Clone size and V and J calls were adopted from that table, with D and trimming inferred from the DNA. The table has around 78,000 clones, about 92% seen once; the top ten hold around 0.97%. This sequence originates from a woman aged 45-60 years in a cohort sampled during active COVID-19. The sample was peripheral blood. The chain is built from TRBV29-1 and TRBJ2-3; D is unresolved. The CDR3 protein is CSVEEDILSTDTQYF. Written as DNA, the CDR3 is TGCAGCGTTGAAGAAGACATACTTAGCACAGATACGCAGTATTTT.